This paragraph covers one T cell receptor (beta chain) sequence. Its matching antigen is unknown. This sample was included in a study of response to subunit inactivated influenza vaccine. Study-wide findings and caveats: Only a handful of new T cells, the authors suggested, are recruited with each seasonal influenza vaccination.

TCRdb reprocessed the RT-PCR reads with MiXCR, giving one entry per CDR3 protein. The table records a few hundred thousand distinct CDR3 sequences, around 20% of them present only once. The V gene end was trimmed by 4 bases and the J gene end by 4 bases; junction bases not matched to a gene: 4. This CDR3 comprises 13 residues. The germline gives CDR1 SGDLS, CDR2 YYNGEE. Specimen: PBMCs from blood, collected 21 months after vaccination. This sequence originates from a man aged 50 to 69 who received an inactivated influenza vaccine. This rearrangement joins TRBV9 to TRBJ2-5; the match to TRBD2 covers 7 bases. CDR3 region: CASSRLASETQYF. CDR3 nucleotides: TGTGCCAGCAGCCGACTAGCTTCAGAGACCCAGTACTTC. The full variable domain, rest sourced from reference TRBV9 and TRBJ2-5, is DSGVTQTPKHLITATGQRVTLRCSPRSGDLSVYWYQQSLDQGLQFLIQYYNGEERAKGNILERFSAQQFPDLHSELNLSSLELGDSALYFCASSRLASETQYFGPGTRLLVL.